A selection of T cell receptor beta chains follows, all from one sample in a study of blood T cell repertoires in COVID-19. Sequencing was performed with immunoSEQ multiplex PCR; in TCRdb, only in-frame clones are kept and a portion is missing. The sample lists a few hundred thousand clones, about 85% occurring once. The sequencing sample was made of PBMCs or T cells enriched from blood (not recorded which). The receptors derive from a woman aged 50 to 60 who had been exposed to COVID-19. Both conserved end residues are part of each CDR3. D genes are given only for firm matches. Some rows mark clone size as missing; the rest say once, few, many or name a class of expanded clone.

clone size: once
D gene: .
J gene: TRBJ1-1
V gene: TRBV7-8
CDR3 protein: CASSLGGSVSEAFF
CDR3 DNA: TGTGCCAGCAGCTTGGGGGGGTCCGTAAGTGAAGCTTTCTTT

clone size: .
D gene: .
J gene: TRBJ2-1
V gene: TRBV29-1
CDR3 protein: CSVETGWNEQFF
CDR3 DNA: TGCAGCGTTGAAACCGGGTGGAATGAGCAGTTCTTC

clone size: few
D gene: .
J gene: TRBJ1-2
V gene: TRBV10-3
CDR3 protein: CAISEELANYGYTF
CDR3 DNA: TGTGCCATCAGTGAGGAATTAGCTAACTATGGCTACACCTTC

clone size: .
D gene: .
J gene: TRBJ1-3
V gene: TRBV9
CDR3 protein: CASSVGQLSHTIYF
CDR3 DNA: TGTGCCAGCAGCGTAGGACAGCTAAGTCACACCATATATTTT

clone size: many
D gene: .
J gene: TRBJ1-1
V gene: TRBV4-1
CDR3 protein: CASSQAGKKLGNTEAFF
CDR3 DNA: TGCGCCAGCAGCCAAGCGGGAAAAAAATTGGGGAACACTGAAGCTTTCTTT

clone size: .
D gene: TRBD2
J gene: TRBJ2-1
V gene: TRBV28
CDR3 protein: CASSPSGGSYNEQFF
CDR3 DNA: TGTGCCAGCAGCCCTAGCGGGGGGTCCTACAATGAGCAGTTCTTC

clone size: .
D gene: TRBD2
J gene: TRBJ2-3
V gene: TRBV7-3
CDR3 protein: CASSLAGTGDTQYF
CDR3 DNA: TGTGCCAGCAGTTTAGCGGGGACCGGGGATACGCAGTATTTT

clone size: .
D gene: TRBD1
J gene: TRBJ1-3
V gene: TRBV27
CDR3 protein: CASSPTPRTGTPGNTIYF
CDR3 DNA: TGTGCCAGCAGTCCAACCCCTCGGACAGGGACGCCTGGAAACACCATATATTTT

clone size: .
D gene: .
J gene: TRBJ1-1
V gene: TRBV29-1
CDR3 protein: CSVQAGLNTEAFF
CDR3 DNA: TGCAGCGTACAAGCAGGGCTGAACACTGAAGCTTTCTTT

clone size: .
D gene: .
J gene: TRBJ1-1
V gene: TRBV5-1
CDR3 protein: CASTMTGPNTEAFF
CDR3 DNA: TGCGCCAGCACCATGACAGGACCGAACACTGAAGCTTTCTTT

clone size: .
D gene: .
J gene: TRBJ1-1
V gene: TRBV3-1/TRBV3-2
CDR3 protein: CASSQDPGGFGTEAFF
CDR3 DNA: TGTGCCAGCAGCCAAGATCCCGGGGGTTTTGGCACTGAAGCTTTCTTT

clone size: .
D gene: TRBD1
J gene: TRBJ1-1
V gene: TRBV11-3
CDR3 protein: CASSRDSGRMNTEAFF
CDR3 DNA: TGTGCCAGCAGCCGGGACAGCGGGAGAATGAACACTGAAGCTTTCTTT

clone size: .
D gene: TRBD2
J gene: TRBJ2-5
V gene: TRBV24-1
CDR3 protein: CASSGGSQETQYF
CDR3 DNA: TGTGCCTCTAGCGGGGGGTCACAAGAGACCCAGTACTTC

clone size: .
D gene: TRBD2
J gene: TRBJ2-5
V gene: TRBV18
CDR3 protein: CASSPLGTRLETQYF
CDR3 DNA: TGTGCCAGCTCACCTTTGGGGACTAGGCTGGAGACCCAGTACTTC

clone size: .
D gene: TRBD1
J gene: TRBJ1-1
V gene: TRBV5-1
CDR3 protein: CASSPRQGDTEAFF
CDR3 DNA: TGCGCCAGCAGCCCCCGACAGGGTGACACTGAAGCTTTCTTT

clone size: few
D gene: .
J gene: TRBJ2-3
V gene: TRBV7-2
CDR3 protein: CASSLEGRTQYF
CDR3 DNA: TGTGCCAGCAGCTTAGAAGGGAGGACGCAGTATTTT

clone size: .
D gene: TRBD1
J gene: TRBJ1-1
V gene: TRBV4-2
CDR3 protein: CASSSGTGSHTEAFF
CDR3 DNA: TGTGCCAGCAGCTCCGGGACAGGGTCCCACACTGAAGCTTTCTTT

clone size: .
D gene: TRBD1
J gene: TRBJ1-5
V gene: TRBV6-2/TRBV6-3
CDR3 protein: CASSTADRGKQPQHF
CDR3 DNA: TGTGCCAGCAGCACTGCGGACAGGGGAAAGCAGCCCCAGCATTTT

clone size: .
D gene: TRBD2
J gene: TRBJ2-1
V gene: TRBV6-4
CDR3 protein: CASSLLAGFSYNEQFF
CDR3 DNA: TGTGCCAGCAGTCTGCTAGCGGGCTTCTCCTACAATGAGCAGTTCTTC

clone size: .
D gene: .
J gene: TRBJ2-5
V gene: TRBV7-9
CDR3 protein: CASSLGTEQETQYF
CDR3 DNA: TGTGCCAGCAGCTTAGGAACAGAACAAGAGACCCAGTACTTC

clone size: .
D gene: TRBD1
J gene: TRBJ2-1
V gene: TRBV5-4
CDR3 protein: CASSPPDRGNEQFF
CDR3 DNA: TGTGCCAGCAGCCCACCTGACAGGGGAAATGAGCAGTTCTTC

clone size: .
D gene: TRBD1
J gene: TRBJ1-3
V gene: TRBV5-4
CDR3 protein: CASSQDRNSGNTIYF
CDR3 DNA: TGTGCCAGCAGCCAGGACAGGAACTCTGGAAACACCATATATTTT

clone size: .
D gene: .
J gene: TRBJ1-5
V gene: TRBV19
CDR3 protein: CASSLTSTGGQPQHF
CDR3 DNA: TGTGCCAGTAGTCTGACCTCGACAGGAGGTCAGCCCCAGCATTTT

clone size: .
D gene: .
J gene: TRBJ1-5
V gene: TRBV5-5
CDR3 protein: CASSDGDSSRSNQPQHF
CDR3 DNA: TGTGCCAGCAGCGACGGTGACAGCTCACGCAGCAATCAGCCCCAGCATTTT

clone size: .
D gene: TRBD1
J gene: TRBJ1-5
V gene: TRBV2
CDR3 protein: CASRVDRGSIEPQHF
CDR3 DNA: TGTGCCAGCAGGGTCGACAGGGGATCGATAGAGCCCCAGCATTTT

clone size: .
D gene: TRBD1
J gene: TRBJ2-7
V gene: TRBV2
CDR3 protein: CASSPDRGVYEQYF
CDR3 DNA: TGTGCCAGCAGCCCCGACAGGGGAGTCTACGAGCAGTACTTC

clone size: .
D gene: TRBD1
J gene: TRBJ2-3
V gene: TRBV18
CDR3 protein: CASSPTPGGHADTQYF
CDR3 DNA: TGTGCCAGCTCACCTACCCCAGGGGGCCACGCAGATACGCAGTATTTT

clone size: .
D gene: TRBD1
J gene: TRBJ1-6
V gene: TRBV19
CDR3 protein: CASSNQRTGRVSSYNSPLHF
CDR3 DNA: TGTGCCAGTAGTAATCAGAGGACAGGAAGAGTAAGCTCCTATAATTCACCCCTCCACTTT

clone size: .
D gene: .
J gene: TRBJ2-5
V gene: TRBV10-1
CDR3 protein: CASSESQGQETQYF
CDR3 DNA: TGCGCCAGCAGTGAGTCACAGGGCCAAGAGACCCAGTACTTC

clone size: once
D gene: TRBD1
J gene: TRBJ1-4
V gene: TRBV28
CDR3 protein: CASSNDRAEKLFF
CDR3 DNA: TGTGCCAGCAGTAACGACAGGGCTGAAAAACTGTTTTTT

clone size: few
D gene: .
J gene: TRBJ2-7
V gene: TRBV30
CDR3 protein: CAWGPLRGIGEQYF
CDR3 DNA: TGTGCCTGGGGGCCACTCAGGGGAATCGGCGAGCAGTACTTC

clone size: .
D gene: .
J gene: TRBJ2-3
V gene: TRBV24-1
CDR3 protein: CATSDLPQGKVRDTQYF
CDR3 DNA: TGTGCCACCAGTGATTTGCCCCAGGGCAAAGTGCGGGATACGCAGTATTTT

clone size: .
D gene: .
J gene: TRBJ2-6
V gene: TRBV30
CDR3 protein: CAWSGAGHNSGANVLTF
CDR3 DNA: TGTGCCTGGAGTGGGGCGGGGCACAACTCTGGGGCCAACGTCCTGACTTTC

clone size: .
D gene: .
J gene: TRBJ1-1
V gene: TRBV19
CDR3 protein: CASSILGQNTEAFF
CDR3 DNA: TGTGCCAGTAGTATCCTTGGACAGAACACTGAAGCTTTCTTT

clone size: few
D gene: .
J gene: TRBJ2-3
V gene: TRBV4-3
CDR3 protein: CASSQETGGPGDTQYF
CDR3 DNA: TGCGCCAGCAGCCAAGAGACCGGGGGGCCCGGGGATACGCAGTATTTT

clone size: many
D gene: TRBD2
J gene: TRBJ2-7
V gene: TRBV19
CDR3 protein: CASSSGRASVGEQYF
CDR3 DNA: TGTGCCAGTAGTTCGGGGAGGGCGTCGGTGGGCGAGCAGTACTTC

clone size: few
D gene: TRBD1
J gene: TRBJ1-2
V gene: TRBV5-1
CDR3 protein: CASSLTTGEGGYTF
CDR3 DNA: TGCGCCAGCAGCTTGACGACAGGGGAGGGGGGCTACACCTTC

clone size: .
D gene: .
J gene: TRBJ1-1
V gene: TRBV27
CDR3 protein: CASSFELRTEAFF
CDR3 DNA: TGTGCCAGCAGTTTCGAACTAAGAACTGAAGCTTTCTTT

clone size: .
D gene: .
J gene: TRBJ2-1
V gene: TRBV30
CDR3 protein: CASGRGLQSYNEQFF
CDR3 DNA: TGTGCCTCGGGGCGGGGACTTCAATCCTACAATGAGCAGTTCTTC

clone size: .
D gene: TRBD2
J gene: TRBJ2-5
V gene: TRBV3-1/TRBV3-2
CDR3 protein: CASSRLAGSQETQYF
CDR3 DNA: TGTGCCAGCAGCCGACTAGCGGGGAGCCAAGAGACCCAGTACTTC